One and the same sample provided the 3 T cell receptor beta chains below, sequenced in a study of human T cells and chemical hapten exposure. Described time point: pre-sensitization, week 0. The treatment denotes: therapeutic diphenylcyclopropenone sensitization with weekly scalp DPC. TCRdb reanalysed the RACE reads using MiXCR and keeps one entry per CDR3 protein. The sample has a few hundred thousand distinct CDR3 sequences; 7.7% are singletons. This material consisted of whole blood, taken in connection with sensitization to the hapten diphenylcyclopropenone (DPC). The receptor set was obtained from a man aged 18-30 years with alopecia areata. Some clones in this sample may be carry-over from other donors' samples.

This clonotype occurred many times. The gene calls are TRBV9 and TRBJ1-1, with 7 bases fitting TRBD1. Per germline, CDR1 SGDLS and CDR2 YYNGEE. V lost 1 base, J lost 3 bases, and 12 bases stayed unmatched. This CDR3 has 17 residues. The CDR3 coding sequence is TGTGCCAGCAGCGTAAGCCCCGACAGGGTCTCGGACACTGAAGCTTTCTTT. Translation: CASSVSPDRVSDTEAFF.

The chain links TRBV5-1 to TRBJ2-5, with 9 positions matching TRBD2. Germline V CDR1 and CDR2: SGHRS, YFSETQ. The CDR3 extends over 15 amino acids. The trim removed 4 bases at V and 1 base at J, leaving 5 bases unmatched. In DNA form, the CDR3 reads TGCGCCAGCAGCCCGCTTAGCGGGGGCCAAGAGACCCAGTACTTC. Protein sequence: CASSPLSGGQETQYF.

This clonotype was picked up many times. The chain joins TRBV6-4 to TRBJ2-3, with 13 bases that match TRBD2. With V trimmed by 3 bases and J by 4 bases, 1 base remained unmatched. This CDR3 is built from 15 residues. The germline gives CDR1 MRHNA, CDR2 SNTAGT. As DNA, the CDR3 is TGTGCCAGCAGTGAGACTAGCGGGGGGCCAGATACGCAGTATTTT. Translating gives CASSETSGGPDTQYF.